The rows below give T cell receptor beta chains drawn from one sample of a study of blood T cell repertoires in COVID-19. The repertoire was sequenced with immunoSEQ multiplex PCR; TCRdb's copy has only in-frame clones and lacks some. The top ten clones hold about 2.1% of a sample with some 330,000 clones, 87% of them seen once. Sequenced: PBMCs or T cells enriched from blood (not recorded which). These receptors were collected from a man between 40 and 49 years old in a cohort exposed to, infected with or recovered from COVID-19 (not recorded which). Each CDR3 is given with its conserved first and last residue. Each record gives: clone size, J gene, D gene, V gene, CDR3 DNA, CDR3 protein. A D gene is named only where the DNA matches it firmly. The size field is filled for only some rows; it gives once, few, many or a size class.

>NA|TRBJ1-1|TRBD1|TRBV29-1
TGCAGCGTTACAGGGGCGGGGTGGTCAGAAGCTTTCTTT
CSVTGAGWSEAFF
>NA|TRBJ2-5|TRBD1|TRBV7-2
TGTGCCAGCAGCGTGGACAGGGGGCGCCCAGAGACCCAGTACTTC
CASSVDRGRPETQYF
>NA|TRBJ2-1|TRBD1|TRBV7-9
TGTGCCAGCAGCCTATGGCAGGGGGCGCGCAATGAGCAGTTCTTC
CASSLWQGARNEQFF
>NA|TRBJ2-5|TRBD1|TRBV6-5
TGTGCCCTAGATTCGACAGGGGTTCCGGAGACCCAGTACTTC
CALDSTGVPETQYF
>NA|TRBJ2-2|TRBD2|TRBV9
TGTGCCAGCAGCGTGTCAGCGGGAGGGAGCACCGGGGAGCTGTTTTTT
CASSVSAGGSTGELFF
>NA|TRBJ2-4|NA|TRBV5-4
TGTGCCAGCAGCCCTACCCTGGAGAAAAACATTCAGTACTTC
CASSPTLEKNIQYF
>NA|TRBJ1-2|NA|TRBV12-5
TGTGCTAGTGGTTCCGACAGGCCGTCTAACTATGGCTACACCTTC
CASGSDRPSNYGYTF
>NA|TRBJ2-3|NA|TRBV19
TGTGCCAGTAGTATAGGACTAGGTAGCACAGATACGCAGTATTTT
CASSIGLGSTDTQYF
>NA|TRBJ2-7|NA|TRBV20-1
TGCAGTGCCCGGGAGTTTTACGAGCAGTACTTC
CSAREFYEQYF
>NA|TRBJ2-3|TRBD2|TRBV18
TGTGCCAGCTCACCCAATCTAGCGGGAAGCACAGATACGCAGTATTTT
CASSPNLAGSTDTQYF
>NA|TRBJ2-2|NA|TRBV2
TGTGCCAGCCGACTAGATGGCACCGGGGAGCTGTTTTTT
CASRLDGTGELFF
>NA|TRBJ2-7|NA|TRBV6-6
TGTGCCAGCAGTTCTCCGGAAGGAGCTACCTACGAGCAGTACTTC
CASSSPEGATYEQYF
>NA|TRBJ2-1|NA|TRBV11-2
TGTGCCAGCAGCTTAGGAGGAAACTCCTACAATGAGCAGTTCTTC
CASSLGGNSYNEQFF
>NA|TRBJ2-1|TRBD2|TRBV19
TGTGCCAGTAGTACCACTAGCGGATCCTACAATGAGCAGTTCTTC
CASSTTSGSYNEQFF
>NA|TRBJ2-7|NA|TRBV1
TGCACCAGCAGCCAAGATTGGCACTCTAATCCGGGCGAGCAGTACTTC
CTSSQDWHSNPGEQYF
>few|TRBJ2-1|TRBD2|TRBV7-2
TGTGCCAGCAGCGAAACAACCGGGACTAGAAGTGAGCAGTTCTTC
CASSETTGTRSEQFF
>NA|TRBJ2-1|TRBD2|TRBV6-5
TGTGCCAGCAGTTGGGGGACTAGTTTTAATGAGCAGTTCTTC
CASSWGTSFNEQFF
>NA|TRBJ1-1|NA|TRBV29-1
TGCAGCGTTACAGGGTTGAAGGGCACTGAAGCTTTCTTT
CSVTGLKGTEAFF
>NA|TRBJ2-3|NA|TRBV4-2
TGTGCCAGCAGCCAAGACGGCGGGGGCACAGATACGCAGTATTTT
CASSQDGGGTDTQYF
>NA|TRBJ2-5|NA|TRBV5-4
TGTGCCAGCAGCTTCTTAGGGGGTCAAGAGACCCAGTACTTC
CASSFLGGQETQYF
>NA|TRBJ1-5|TRBD1|TRBV5-4
TGTGCCAGCAGCTCTGAGGGGGCTAGGGGATATGGGACCCAGCATTTT
CASSSEGARGYGTQHF